Each of the 32 T cell receptor beta chains below was sequenced from the same sample in a study of cytomegalovirus exposure and HLA in healthy donors (dated by TCRdb to 2015 to 2018). Library generation was performed with the immunoSEQ multiplex PCR assay. A mixture of 60 forward primers for TCR Vbeta segments and 13 reverse primers for TCR Jbeta segments was used in the multiplex PCR. TCRdb mirrors the immuneACCESS table, restricted to in-frame sequences. Some clones are absent from its copies; in checked studies, under half trace to an unresolved V gene, and the reason for the others is unknown. This sample has over 70,000 clones in its table, and 80% of those were observed once. Clones ranked in the top ten supply around 2% of the sample. The sequenced sample consisted of PBMCs. These TCRs come from a man aged 18 to 30 in good health and CMV-seronegative.

The V call is TRBV9, the J call TRBJ2-1, with D tentatively TRBD1 (6 bases). Germline CDR1 reads SGDLS; CDR2 reads YYNGEE. The V and J ends lost 2 bases and 5 bases respectively, with 11 bases between them. This CDR3 has 14 residues. CDR3 protein: CASSVTGPHNEQFF. CDR3 coding DNA: TGTGCCAGCAGCGTGACAGGCCCCCACAATGAGCAGTTCTTC. The variable domain in full, completed from reference TRBV9 and TRBJ2-1, reads DSGVTQTPKHLITATGQRVTLRCSPRSGDLSVYWYQQSLDQGLQFLIQYYNGEERAKGNILERFSAQQFPDLHSELNLSSLELGDSALYFCASSVTGPHNEQFFGPGTRLTVL.

The CDR3 spells CASSVESLAGDEQYF. Written as DNA, the CDR3 is TGTGCCAGCAGCGTAGAGAGTCTAGCGGGGGACGAGCAGTACTTC. V gene TRBV9 combines with J gene TRBJ2-7, with 10 bases lining up with TRBD2. Losses at the gene ends were 0 bases for V and 5 bases for J; bases not matched to a gene: 5. This CDR3 region has 15 residues. CDR1 and CDR2 (germline): SGDLS, YYNGEE.

The V and J genes are TRBV5-1 and TRBJ2-7; D uncertain. V was cut by 1 base and J by 0 bases, with 14 bases left in between. This CDR3 has 16 amino acids. CDR1 and CDR2 (germline): SGHRS, YFSETQ. This CDR3 is CASSLIAGTFSYEQYF. DNA of the CDR3: TGCGCCAGCAGCTTGATCGCAGGAACATTCTCCTACGAGCAGTACTTC. Filled out from reference TRBV5-1 and TRBJ2-7, the complete variable domain reads KAGVTQTPRYLIKTRGQQVTLSCSPISGHRSVSWYQQTPGQGLQFLFEYFSETQRNKGNFPGRFSGRQFSNSRSEMNVSTLELGDSALYLCASSLIAGTFSYEQYFGPGTRLTVT.

The chain joins TRBV5-4 to TRBJ1-6; TRBD1 matches at 7 bases. Losses at the gene ends were 1 base for V and 8 bases for J; bases not matched to a gene: 0. The CDR3 covers 13 residues. Germline V lookup: CDR1 SGHNT, CDR2 YYREEE (reference sequence). The CDR3 here is CASSLQGDSPLHF. The CDR3 DNA sequence: TGTGCCAGCAGCTTGCAGGGGGATTCACCCCTCCACTTT.

A few counts support this clone. The rearrangement links TRBV28 to TRBJ1-4, with D perhaps matching TRBD1 (5 bases). CDR3 length equals 14 residues. Germline CDR1 is MDHEN and CDR2 is SYDVKM. V was trimmed by 3 bases and J by 11 bases, leaving 16 bases between them. CDR3 coding DNA: TGTGCCAGCAGTTTGGGGCAGACCCACGGCAAACTGTTTTTT. Translation gives CASSLGQTHGKLFF.

The rearrangement joins TRBV19 to TRBJ2-3, with 10 nucleotides matching TRBD1. V trimming: 2 bases; J trimming: 0 bases; junction bases outside the gene matches: 5. Per the germline V gene, CDR1 is LNHDA and CDR2 is SQIVND (reference sequence). This CDR3 region has 17 residues. CDR3 DNA sequence: TGTGCCAGTAGTATACGGACAGGGGGTTCAAGCACAGATACGCAGTATTTT. Protein: CASSIRTGGSSTDTQYF.

Only a few counts were recorded for this clone. The V and J genes are TRBV27 and TRBJ2-3, with D tentatively TRBD1 (5 bases). Germline lookup yields CDR1 MNHEY and CDR2 SMNVEV (reference sequence). There are 14 residues in the CDR3. V shed 2 bases and J shed 0 bases, with 6 bases lying between them. CDR3 amino acids: CASSLQGSTDTQYF. The CDR3, as DNA: TGTGCCAGCAGTTTACAGGGAAGCACAGATACGCAGTATTTT.

CDR3 loop: CASSLGRSYNSPLHF. For the CDR3, the DNA is TGCGCCAGCAGCCTGGGGCGATCCTATAATTCACCCCTCCACTTT. V usage is TRBV4-1 and J usage is TRBJ1-6, with a tentative D call TRBD1 (5 bases). V was cut by 4 bases and J by 1 base, with 8 bases left in between. The germline CDR1 and CDR2 sequences are MGHRA and YSYEKL. The CDR3 totals 15 residues.

To note about this clone: This same CDR3 is encoded by further DNA sequences in the sample. This chain links TRBV5-4 with TRBJ1-2; D is undetermined. The germline gives CDR1 SGHNT, CDR2 YYREEE (reference sequence). This CDR3 is built from 13 residues. V was shortened by 0 bases and J by 3 bases, with 6 bases between the two germline ends. The CDR3 protein is CASSLGTDYGYTF. The CDR3 nucleotides are TGTGCCAGCAGCTTGGGGACTGACTATGGCTACACCTTC.

This clone was seen just once. The CDR3 region has the DNA TGCGCCAGCAGCTTGACCAGCCTAGCGGGGGGAGATACGCAGTATTTT. Protein: CASSLTSLAGGDTQYF. The V call is TRBV5-1, the J call TRBJ2-3; 11 bases align to TRBD2. Trimming cost V 1 base and J 5 bases; bases outside gene matches: 6. The germline V gene has CDR1 SGHRS and CDR2 YFSETQ. The CDR3 extends over 16 amino acids.

This sequence joins TRBV10-2 and TRBJ2-1; D not resolved. CDR3 length: 13 residues. CDR1 and CDR2 from the germline V gene are WSHSY and SAAADI. Deletions cut 7 bases from V and 0 bases from J, with 7 bases between. The CDR3 DNA reads TGCGCCAGCATATCGAGCTCCTACAATGAGCAGTTCTTC. Translated, it gives CASISSSYNEQFF.

This clone was observed a single time. This chain links TRBV5-1 with TRBJ2-5; possible D gene TRBD2, 6 bases. Germline V gene sequence: CDR1 SGHRS, CDR2 YFSETQ. This CDR3 is 14 amino acids long. Between the trimmed V and J ends, which lost 2 bases and 5 bases, there was a span of 13 bases. The CDR3 loop reads CASSFGPRGETQYF. The CDR3 DNA reads TGCGCCAGCAGCTTTGGCCCTCGGGGGGAGACCCAGTACTTC.

The V call is TRBV7-9, the J call TRBJ2-7; D possibly corresponds to TRBD2 (5 bases). This CDR3 has 12 residues. V was clipped by 5 bases and J by 6 bases, with 11 bases between them. From germline, CDR1 is SEHNR and CDR2 FQNEAQ (reference sequence). The DNA of the CDR3 is TGTGCCAGCAGCACAGACTACTTCGAGCAGTACTTC. It yields the protein CASSTDYFEQYF.

The V call is TRBV18, the J call TRBJ2-7; D gene ambiguous. This CDR3 has 14 residues. CDR1 is KGHSH and CDR2 is LQKENI in the germline V gene. Trimming took off 0 bases at V and 2 bases at J, with 8 bases between the two ends. CDR3 amino acids: CASSPPRIPYEQYF. For the CDR3, the DNA is TGTGCCAGCTCACCACCCAGAATCCCCTACGAGCAGTACTTC.

The genes are TRBV11-2 and TRBJ2-1; TRBD1 agrees at 9 bases. Trimming removed 3 bases from V and 2 bases from J; junction bases left unmatched: 2. This CDR3 contains 15 residues. Germline assignment: CDR1 SGHAT and CDR2 FQNNGV. The CDR3 coding sequence is TGTGCCAGCAGCTTGGGACAGGGAACCTACAATGAGCAGTTCTTC. Translation: CASSLGQGTYNEQFF.

The chain is built from TRBV7-9 and TRBJ2-3; D gene unclear. Germline V gene data show CDR1 as SEHNR and CDR2 as FQNEAQ (reference sequence). With 5 bases removed from V and 2 bases from J, the gap between germline ends came to 5 bases. The CDR3 covers 12 residues. The CDR3 sequence: CASSRNTDTQYF. In DNA, the CDR3 is TGTGCCAGCAGCCGTAACACAGATACGCAGTATTTT.

The count of this clone is one. The rearrangement links TRBV19 to TRBJ1-1; D is perhaps TRBD1 (6 bases). CDR1 and CDR2 from the germline V gene are LNHDA and SQIVND (reference sequence). Trimming stripped 5 bases from V and 3 bases from J, with 10 bases between. The CDR3 covers 13 residues. The CDR3, as DNA: TGTGCCAGTAGTCCCGCAGGGGACACTGAAGCTTTCTTT. It specifies CASSPAGDTEAFF.

This chain links TRBV5-4 with TRBJ1-1, with D possibly matching TRBD1 (5 bases). The V end was cut by 0 bases, the J end by 4 bases, with 7 bases between. Germline V gene data show CDR1 as SGHNT and CDR2 as YYREEE (reference sequence). The CDR3 loop spans 13 amino acids. The CDR3 region is CASSLDRFTEAFF. Written as DNA, the CDR3 is TGTGCCAGCAGCTTGGACAGGTTCACTGAAGCTTTCTTT.

The table lists this clone with a few counts. The rearrangement links TRBV11-2 to TRBJ1-4; 9 nucleotides line up with TRBD1. The trim removed 5 bases at V and 6 bases at J, leaving 7 bases unmatched. CDR1 and CDR2 (germline): SGHAT, FQNNGV. CDR3 length: 15 amino acids. The CDR3 DNA sequence: TGTGCCAGCAGCCGACCCGGGACAGGGTATGAAAAACTGTTTTTT. The encoded protein is CASSRPGTGYEKLFF.

The rearrangement joins TRBV9 to TRBJ2-5; 11 nucleotides match TRBD2. The CDR3 runs 15 residues. V shed 1 base, J shed 5 bases, and the junction held 4 bases outside the gene matches. Germline-derived CDR1 and CDR2 are SGDLS and YYNGEE. The CDR3 loop is CASSVTSGGRETQYF. The CDR3 coding sequence is TGTGCCAGCAGCGTAACTAGCGGGGGTCGGGAGACCCAGTACTTC.

The rearrangement joins TRBV18 to TRBJ1-1; TRBD1 is a possible D gene (6 bases). The CDR3 consists of 16 residues. Between the trimmed V and J ends, which lost 5 bases and 0 bases, there was a span of 16 bases. Germline V CDR1 and CDR2: KGHSH, LQKENI. CDR3 in amino acids: CASSSRDKGVNTEAFF. DNA of the CDR3: TGTGCCAGCTCATCCCGGGACAAAGGAGTGAACACTGAAGCTTTCTTT.

This chain uses TRBV5-1 with TRBJ1-1; D gene unclear. Germline V gene lookup returns CDR1 SGHRS and CDR2 YFSETQ. Trimming shortened V by 4 bases and J by 1 base, and 11 bases separated the two germline ends. The CDR3 sequence is 14 residues long. CDR3 residues: CASSPWSGNTEAFF. The CDR3 DNA follows: TGCGCCAGCAGCCCGTGGAGCGGGAACACTGAAGCTTTCTTT.

The chain couples TRBV7-9 to TRBJ2-3; 10 bases are a match to TRBD1. Germline V gives CDR1 SEHNR, CDR2 FQNEAQ (reference sequence). CDR3 length equals 14 residues. V shed 8 bases, J shed 0 bases, and the junction held 2 bases outside the gene matches. The CDR3 DNA reads as TGTGCCAGCCGACAGGGGGCGAGCACAGATACGCAGTATTTT. It encodes CASRQGASTDTQYF.

The chain uses TRBV12-5 and TRBJ2-3; 9 nucleotides line up with TRBD2. Germline V lookup: CDR1 LGHNT, CDR2 FRNRAP. This CDR3 spans 19 amino acids. J gave up 3 bases and V 0 bases, and 13 bases lay outside the gene matches. The CDR3: CASGLVLVSGGGTTDTQYF. In DNA, the CDR3 is TGTGCTAGTGGTTTGGTACTGGTTAGCGGGGGAGGGACAACAGATACGCAGTATTTT.

The J gene is TRBJ2-7, the V gene TRBV6-1, with a weak D call TRBD2 (6 bases). The V end lost 0 bases, the J end lost 0 bases, and 12 bases lay between the germline ends. Germline loops: CDR1 MNHNS, CDR2 SASEGT. This CDR3 comprises 16 residues. CDR3 DNA: TGTGCCAGCAGTGAAGCCCTGGGGAGGAGCTCCTACGAGCAGTACTTC. Translated, it gives CASSEALGRSSYEQYF.

This chain links TRBV28 with TRBJ1-2; 10 positions agree with TRBD1. Germline values: CDR1 MDHEN, CDR2 SYDVKM. V lost 4 bases and J lost 1; bases outside the gene matches: 3. The CDR3 length is 15 residues. The CDR3 coding sequence is TGTGCCAGCAGTTCCCGGGACAGGGGTAACTATGGCTACACCTTC. Protein: CASSSRDRGNYGYTF.

This sequence joins TRBV27 and TRBJ1-1; D remains unclear. This CDR3 has 10 amino acids. V was cut by 9 bases and J by 6 bases, with 8 bases left in between. Germline values: CDR1 MNHEY, CDR2 SMNVEV (reference sequence). DNA of the CDR3: TGTGCCAGTTCGAGATCTGAAGCTTTCTTT. Encoded protein: CASSRSEAFF.

The rearrangement joins TRBV2 to TRBJ1-1; 9 bases map to TRBD1. Germline CDR1 reads SNHLY; CDR2 reads FYNNEI. The junction had 5 bases not matched to a gene; V was cut back by 2 bases and J by 4 bases. This CDR3 contains 15 residues. CDR3 in DNA: TGTGCCAGCAGTGAACAGTTGGACAGGGGCACTGAAGCTTTCTTT. This gives the protein CASSEQLDRGTEAFF.

In the case of this clone: A junction boundary mismatches the germline segment, possibly from a read error. The sample carries other DNA sequences with the same CDR3. This chain links TRBV6-1 with TRBJ1-2; maybe TRBD1 (6 bases). The germline gives CDR1 MNHNS, CDR2 SASEGT. The CDR3 consists of 13 residues. The CDR3 nucleotides read TGCGCCAGCAACCACAGGGTAAGGCATGGCTACACCTTC. Protein sequence: CASNHRVRHGYTF.

The V gene is TRBV6-1, the J gene TRBJ2-2; D is uncertain. This CDR3 is 15 amino acids long. The V gene lost 3 bases and the J gene lost 0 bases, with 8 bases spanning the gap. CDR1 is MNHNS and CDR2 is SASEGT in the germline V gene. CDR3: CASSETRTNTGELFF. The CDR3 DNA reads TGTGCCAGCAGTGAGACACGGACGAACACCGGGGAGCTGTTTTTT.

This chain connects TRBV7-2 to TRBJ2-7; D not resolved. CDR3 length: 12 amino acids. Germline V lookup: CDR1 SGHTA, CDR2 FQGNSA. V lost 1 base to trimming and J lost 3 bases, with 4 bases between them. The CDR3 coding sequence is TGTGCCAGCAGCTTAGACTTCTACGAGCAGTACTTC. Translating gives CASSLDFYEQYF.

The V call is TRBV7-9, the J call TRBJ2-7; possible D gene TRBD1, 6 bases. The CDR3 totals 14 residues. Trimming removed 5 bases from V and 3 bases from J, with 14 bases in between. In germline, CDR1 is SEHNR, CDR2 FQNEAQ (reference sequence). CDR3 DNA sequence: TGTGCCAGCAGCGAAGGACAGAAGATCTACGAGCAGTACTTC. Translation gives CASSEGQKIYEQYF.